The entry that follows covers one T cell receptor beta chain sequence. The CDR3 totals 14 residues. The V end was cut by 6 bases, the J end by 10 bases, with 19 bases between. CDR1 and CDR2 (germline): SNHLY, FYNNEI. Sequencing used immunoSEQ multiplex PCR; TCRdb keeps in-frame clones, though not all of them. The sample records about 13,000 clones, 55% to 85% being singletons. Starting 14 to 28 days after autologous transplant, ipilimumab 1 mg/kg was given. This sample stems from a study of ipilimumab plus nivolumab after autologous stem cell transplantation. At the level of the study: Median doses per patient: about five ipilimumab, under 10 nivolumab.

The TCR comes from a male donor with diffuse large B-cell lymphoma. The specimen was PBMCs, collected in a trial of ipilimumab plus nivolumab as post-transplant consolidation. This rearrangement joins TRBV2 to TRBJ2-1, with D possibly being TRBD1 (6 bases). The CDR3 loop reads CASSQGPTGNEQFF. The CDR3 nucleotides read TGTGCCAGCAGCCAAGGCCCTACAGGGAACGAGCAGTTCTTC.